One and the same sample provided the 9 T cell receptor beta chains below, sequenced in a study of cytomegalovirus exposure and HLA in healthy donors. The PCR contained 60 Vbeta and 13 Jbeta primers. TCRdb keeps only in-frame clones here, not all; method: immunoSEQ multiplex PCR. Among under 100,000 clones listed, 81% were seen once. The specimen was PBMCs. These receptor sequences come from a woman between 70 and 85 years old in good health and CMV-seropositive.

This clone appeared once. The V call is TRBV11-2, the J call TRBJ2-5, with unresolved D. This CDR3 has 17 residues. Germline CDR1 is SGHAT and CDR2 is FQNNGV. V shed 0 bases and J shed 0 bases, with 14 bases lying between them. For the CDR3, the DNA is TGTGCCAGCAGCTTAGATTACGGTAGCCGCTACCAAGAGACCCAGTACTTC. Its protein product is CASSLDYGSRYQETQYF.

The chain is built from TRBV18 and TRBJ1-5, with 7 bases that match TRBD1. CDR1 is KGHSH, CDR2 LQKENI, per germline. The V segment lost 6 bases and the J segment 3 bases; nucleotides outside the gene matches: 5. CDR3 size: 14 residues. CDR3 in amino acids: CASSETGTNQPQHF. As DNA, the CDR3 is TGTGCCAGCTCCGAGACAGGGACCAATCAGCCCCAGCATTTT.

The chain carries TRBV6-6 and TRBJ1-1; D may be TRBD1 (6 bases). The germline CDR1 and CDR2 sequences are MNHNY and SVGAGI (reference sequence). Trimming took 2 bases from V and 3 from J, leaving 10 bases between them. The CDR3 is 14 amino acids. CDR3 residues: CASSYRTAYTEAFF. For the CDR3, the DNA is TGTGCCAGCAGTTACAGGACAGCTTACACTGAAGCTTTCTTT.

The rearrangement uses TRBV29-1 and TRBJ1-2; possible D gene TRBD1, 5 bases. Trimming cost V 5 bases and J 8 bases, with 18 bases left between them. Germline assignment: CDR1 SQVTM and CDR2 ANQGSEA. The CDR3 covers 13 residues. The CDR3 reads CSVRWGDQRGYTF. CDR3 nucleotides: TGCAGCGTTCGTTGGGGGGACCAGCGGGGCTACACCTTC.

This chain uses TRBV28 with TRBJ1-1; 8 bases agree with TRBD1. This CDR3 is built from 15 residues. V was clipped by 8 bases and J by 1 base; unmatched bases: 9. CDR1 and CDR2 (germline): MDHEN, SYDVKM. The CDR3 nucleotides read TGTGCCAGCCATAGACAGGGGAAAGGGAACACTGAAGCTTTCTTT. It codes for CASHRQGKGNTEAFF.

For this clone: Other nucleotide sequences from this sample produce the same CDR3. This rearrangement joins TRBV30 to TRBJ1-1; 8 positions agree with TRBD1. CDR1 is GTSNPN and CDR2 is SVGIG in the germline V gene (reference sequence). This CDR3 region has 13 residues. Germline trimming cut 2 bases from V and 5 bases from J; bases unmatched to any gene: 4. CDR3 DNA sequence: TGTGCCTGGAGTAGGACAGGGCCGACTGAAGCTTTCTTT. This codes for CAWSRTGPTEAFF.

The chain has TRBV19 and TRBJ2-7; tentatively, D is TRBD1 (6 bases). Trimming took 0 bases from V and 7 from J, leaving 16 bases between them. The germline CDR1 and CDR2 sequences are LNHDA and SQIVND (reference sequence). This CDR3 has 15 residues. Written as DNA, the CDR3 is TGTGCCAGTAGTATAGATCGAGCAGGGGTGGGAGAGCAGTACTTC. This gives the protein CASSIDRAGVGEQYF.

The rearrangement links TRBV27 to TRBJ2-7, with 9 bases fitting TRBD2. The CDR3 contains 15 residues. After removal of 4 bases from V and 3 bases from J, the junction contained 7 bases not matched to a gene. The germline V gene encodes CDR1 MNHEY and CDR2 SMNVEV (reference sequence). The DNA of the CDR3 is TGTGCCAGCAGTTCCCCAGCGGGGGGAAACTACGAGCAGTACTTC. This codes for CASSSPAGGNYEQYF.

This chain links TRBV29-1 with TRBJ2-1; the match to TRBD2 covers 8 bases. The CDR3 is 14 amino acids. Germline CDR1 is SQVTM and CDR2 is ANQGSEA. J gave up 7 bases and V 7 bases, and 12 bases lay outside the gene matches. CDR3 sequence reads: CSAVTGTSGNEQFF. CDR3 in DNA: TGCAGCGCGGTCACCGGGACTAGTGGGAATGAGCAGTTCTTC.